A selection of T cell receptor beta chains follows, all from one sample in a study of cytomegalovirus exposure and HLA in healthy donors. Sequenced by immunoSEQ multiplex PCR; TCRdb stores in-frame clones only, minus some. The top ten hold 3% to 4% of the sample, which has 140,000 to 150,000 clones, around four fifths seen once. Sequences were obtained from PBMCs. Receptors were obtained from a male donor in good health and CMV-seronegative. Both conserved end residues are part of each CDR3. The D gene is left open where the match is weak. Part of the rows lack a size; the others show once, few, many or a class for expanded clones.

d_call: -; j_call: TRBJ2-3; clone_size: few; v_call: TRBV6-4; cdr3_aa: CASSDSPGASTDTQYF; cdr3_nt: TGTGCCAGCAGTGATTCTCCAGGGGCTAGCACAGATACGCAGTATTTT
d_call: -; j_call: TRBJ2-7; clone_size: -; v_call: TRBV5-4; cdr3_aa: CASSRAESTYEQYF; cdr3_nt: TGTGCCAGCAGCCGAGCTGAGAGTACCTACGAGCAGTACTTC
d_call: -; j_call: TRBJ2-7; clone_size: -; v_call: TRBV25-1; cdr3_aa: CASSGTESAYEQYF; cdr3_nt: TGTGCCAGCAGTGGGACAGAGTCGGCCTACGAGCAGTACTTC
d_call: -; j_call: TRBJ1-6; clone_size: -; v_call: TRBV11-1; cdr3_aa: CASSRGIRNSPLHF; cdr3_nt: TGTGCCAGCAGCCGAGGGATCCGGAATTCACCCCTCCACTTT
d_call: -; j_call: TRBJ2-1; clone_size: -; v_call: TRBV6-5; cdr3_aa: CASSPGLIAEQFF; cdr3_nt: TGTGCCAGCAGTCCAGGACTGATCGCTGAGCAGTTCTTC
d_call: -; j_call: TRBJ2-2; clone_size: -; v_call: TRBV6-1; cdr3_aa: CASRTVGELFF; cdr3_nt: TGTGCCAGCAGGACTGTCGGGGAGCTGTTTTTT
d_call: TRBD1; j_call: TRBJ2-1; clone_size: -; v_call: TRBV7-3; cdr3_aa: CASSYGGQINEQFF; cdr3_nt: TGTGCCAGCAGCTATGGGGGACAGATCAATGAGCAGTTCTTC
d_call: TRBD2; j_call: TRBJ2-7; clone_size: -; v_call: TRBV5-1; cdr3_aa: CASSFTSGTYEQYF; cdr3_nt: TGCGCCAGCAGCTTCACTAGCGGCACCTACGAGCAGTACTTC
d_call: -; j_call: TRBJ2-7; clone_size: -; v_call: TRBV7-6; cdr3_aa: CASSLGRGYEQYF; cdr3_nt: TGTGCCAGCAGCTTAGGCCGGGGCTACGAGCAGTACTTC
d_call: TRBD1; j_call: TRBJ2-7; clone_size: -; v_call: TRBV18; cdr3_aa: CASSQGQSYEQYF; cdr3_nt: TGTGCCAGCTCACAGGGACAGTCCTACGAGCAGTACTTC
d_call: -; j_call: TRBJ2-1; clone_size: once; v_call: TRBV10-3; cdr3_aa: CAISTYFSYNEQFF; cdr3_nt: TGTGCCATCAGCACCTACTTCTCCTACAATGAGCAGTTCTTC
d_call: -; j_call: TRBJ2-2; clone_size: few; v_call: TRBV5-1; cdr3_aa: CASSGWRRGTGELFF; cdr3_nt: TGCGCCAGCAGCGGATGGAGAAGGGGCACCGGGGAGCTGTTTTTT
d_call: TRBD2; j_call: TRBJ2-5; clone_size: -; v_call: TRBV5-4; cdr3_aa: CASSPRTSGGQETQYF; cdr3_nt: TGTGCCAGCAGCCCACGGACTAGCGGGGGACAAGAGACCCAGTACTTC
d_call: -; j_call: TRBJ1-2; clone_size: -; v_call: TRBV19; cdr3_aa: CASRISGWLLYGYTF; cdr3_nt: TGTGCCAGTAGGATCTCGGGATGGCTACTCTATGGCTACACCTTC
d_call: TRBD2; j_call: TRBJ2-7; clone_size: -; v_call: TRBV28; cdr3_aa: CASSSTSGRAPVDEQYF; cdr3_nt: TGTGCCAGCAGTTCGACTAGCGGGAGGGCCCCCGTTGACGAGCAGTACTTC
d_call: TRBD1; j_call: TRBJ2-5; clone_size: -; v_call: TRBV7-2; cdr3_aa: CASSYTTGGPQETQYF; cdr3_nt: TGTGCCAGCAGCTATACGACAGGGGGCCCCCAAGAGACCCAGTACTTC
d_call: -; j_call: TRBJ2-7; clone_size: -; v_call: TRBV9; cdr3_aa: CASSAGDRSNEQYF; cdr3_nt: TGTGCCAGCAGCGCGGGGGACCGTTCTAACGAGCAGTACTTT
d_call: TRBD2; j_call: TRBJ2-1; clone_size: -; v_call: TRBV2; cdr3_aa: CASRGLAGGLWSYNEQFF; cdr3_nt: TGTGCCAGCAGAGGACTGGCGGGAGGTTTATGGTCCTACAATGAGCAGTTCTTC
d_call: TRBD1; j_call: TRBJ2-7; clone_size: few; v_call: TRBV5-6; cdr3_aa: CASSSPGTGMDEQYF; cdr3_nt: TGTGCCAGCAGCTCCCCCGGGACAGGGATGGACGAGCAGTACTTC
d_call: -; j_call: TRBJ2-3; clone_size: -; v_call: TRBV6-4; cdr3_aa: CASRRTESGADTQYF; cdr3_nt: TGTGCCAGCAGGCGGACAGAGTCGGGCGCAGATACGCAGTATTTT
d_call: -; j_call: TRBJ2-7; clone_size: -; v_call: TRBV13; cdr3_aa: CASSSTSLGRGRGYEQYF; cdr3_nt: TGTGCCAGCAGCTCCACCTCCCTGGGGCGGGGTAGAGGCTACGAGCAGTACTTC
d_call: TRBD1; j_call: TRBJ1-2; clone_size: -; v_call: TRBV7-6; cdr3_aa: CASSLAGTGYYGYTF; cdr3_nt: TGTGCCAGCAGCTTAGCGGGGACAGGGTATTATGGCTACACCTTC
d_call: TRBD1; j_call: TRBJ2-5; clone_size: -; v_call: TRBV2; cdr3_aa: CASSGYGDRDVQETQYF; cdr3_nt: TGTGCCAGCAGTGGGTACGGCGACAGGGATGTCCAAGAGACCCAGTACTTC
d_call: -; j_call: TRBJ1-1; clone_size: -; v_call: TRBV5-6; cdr3_aa: CASHMGGTEAFF; cdr3_nt: TGTGCCAGCCACATGGGGGGGACTGAAGCTTTCTTT
d_call: -; j_call: TRBJ1-1; clone_size: -; v_call: TRBV6-1; cdr3_aa: CASSEARRVNTEAFF; cdr3_nt: TGTGCCAGCAGTGAAGCGAGGAGGGTGAACACTGAAGCTTTCTTT
d_call: TRBD1; j_call: TRBJ1-3; clone_size: -; v_call: TRBV7-6; cdr3_aa: CASSLTGAGNTIYF; cdr3_nt: TGTGCCAGCAGCTTGACAGGGGCTGGAAACACCATATATTTT
d_call: TRBD2; j_call: TRBJ2-7; clone_size: -; v_call: TRBV7-9; cdr3_aa: CASSLAGLAGGYTYEQYF; cdr3_nt: TGTGCCAGCAGCTTAGCCGGACTAGCGGGAGGGTATACCTACGAGCAGTACTTC
d_call: TRBD2; j_call: TRBJ2-7; clone_size: -; v_call: TRBV19; cdr3_aa: CASSLSGGGYEQYF; cdr3_nt: TGTGCCAGTAGCCTTAGCGGGGGGGGTTACGAGCAGTACTTC
d_call: TRBD2; j_call: TRBJ2-7; clone_size: -; v_call: TRBV27; cdr3_aa: CASSPTQRGSSYEQYF; cdr3_nt: TGTGCCAGCAGTCCCACTCAGCGGGGTTCCTCCTACGAGCAGTACTTC
d_call: -; j_call: TRBJ1-5; clone_size: -; v_call: TRBV2; cdr3_aa: CASSAGGGTQPQHF; cdr3_nt: TGTGCCAGCAGTGCCGGGGGGGGGACTCAGCCCCAGCATTTT
d_call: -; j_call: TRBJ2-2; clone_size: -; v_call: TRBV7-9; cdr3_aa: CSSHLFGGTGELFF; cdr3_nt: TGTTCCAGCCACCTATTCGGAGGGACCGGGGAGCTGTTTTTT
d_call: -; j_call: TRBJ1-1; clone_size: -; v_call: TRBV19; cdr3_aa: CASSIPRVKAEAFF; cdr3_nt: TGTGCCAGTAGTATCCCCCGGGTGAAGGCTGAAGCTTTCTTT
d_call: -; j_call: TRBJ2-3; clone_size: -; v_call: TRBV11-2; cdr3_aa: CASSLGGQNTDTQYF; cdr3_nt: TGTGCCAGCAGCTTAGGCGGACAGAACACAGATACGCAGTATTTT
d_call: TRBD2; j_call: TRBJ2-2; clone_size: few; v_call: TRBV11-2; cdr3_aa: CASSLAGGGGELFF; cdr3_nt: TGTGCCAGCAGCTTAGCGGGAGGGGGCGGGGAGCTGTTTTTT
d_call: TRBD2; j_call: TRBJ2-7; clone_size: few; v_call: TRBV7-2; cdr3_aa: CASPYIGTMYF; cdr3_nt: TGTGCCAGCCCCTATATAGGGACTATGTACTTC
d_call: TRBD2; j_call: TRBJ2-7; clone_size: once; v_call: TRBV4-3; cdr3_aa: CASSQGIVAGHGEQYF; cdr3_nt: TGCGCCAGCAGCCAAGGGATTGTAGCGGGGCACGGCGAGCAGTACTTC